This T cell receptor beta chain was found in a study of T cell repertoires in cytomegalovirus infection. Points from the study as a whole: Identification of carriers of CMV plus the relevant HLA was performed using cumulative public TCR beta family frequency.

TCRdb passed the reads through MiXCR, listing each CDR3 protein once. The sample shows approximately 250,000 distinct CDR3 sequences, over 20% of them seen only once. On this clonotype itself: Its antigen is as yet unknown.

This CDR3 spans 13 amino acids. The germline V gene encodes CDR1 SQVTM and CDR2 ANQGSEA. Trimming stripped 5 bases from V and 7 bases from J, with 17 bases between. Sequencing input: CD8+ T cells from PBMCs. This rearrangement joins TRBV29-1 to TRBJ1-1, with TRBD1 as a possible D gene (6 bases). The TCR was taken from a human donor in good health (CMV status not recorded). Some clones in this sample may be carry-over from other donors' samples. This CDR3 is CSVSPTGPNEAFF. DNA of the CDR3: TGCAGCGTTAGTCCCACAGGGCCTAATGAAGCTTTCTTT.